The text below deals with one TCR beta chain. Its cognate antigen is unknown. Assay used: immunoSEQ multiplex PCR; TCRdb lists only in-frame clones, some missing. The sample has 150,000 to 200,000 clones, approximately 90% seen once; the top ten hold around 3.1%. With 6 bases clipped from V and 5 bases from J, the junction kept 9 bases outside the gene matches. CDR1 and CDR2 (germline): SEHNR, FQNEAQ (reference sequence). The CDR3 loop spans 15 amino acids. This specimen comes from a study of cytotoxic CD8 clonotypes in ibrutinib-treated CLL. Study-wide context: Following treatment for a median around twelve months, range 6 to 36, response samples were then taken.

Study-level findings and limits: Baseline levels of clonality went above those of age-matched healthy donors and moved with circulating CD8+ T-cell counts.

This sequence originates from a human donor with chronic lymphocytic leukemia. The sample in question was PBMCs, obtained at disease progression, from a patient treated with ibrutinib. The chain employs TRBV7-9 and TRBJ2-1; 8 nucleotides line up with TRBD2. Here the CDR3 reads CASRGTGTRNNEQFF. As DNA, the CDR3 is TGTGCCAGCAGGGGGACCGGGACTAGAAACAATGAGCAGTTCTTC. Looking up the rest from reference TRBV7-9 and TRBJ2-1 gives the full variable domain: DTGVSQNPRHKITKRGQNVTFRCDPISEHNRLYWYRQTLGQGPEFLTYFQNEAQLEKSRLLSDRFSAERPKGSFSTLEIQRTEQGDSAMYLCASRGTGTRNNEQFFGPGTRLTVL.